The 7 T cell receptor beta chains below were found in one sample sequenced in a study of control samples from healthy donors and cancer patients. The data were produced by immunoSEQ multiplex PCR, yet TCRdb's version contains in-frame clones alone and is incomplete. This table has roughly 130,000 clones, approximately 90% appearing once. The sequencing sample was made of blood. The receptor set was obtained from a young man in good health.

This chain uses TRBV9 with TRBJ2-1, with 9 bases fitting TRBD1. The length of the CDR3 is 16 residues. With 1 base clipped from V and 10 bases from J, the junction kept 12 bases outside the gene matches. CDR1 and CDR2 (germline): SGDLS, YYNGEE. The CDR3 sequence: CASSVLSGQGLVEQFF. As DNA, the CDR3 is TGTGCCAGCAGCGTATTATCGGGACAGGGTCTCGTGGAGCAGTTCTTC.

The chain recombines TRBV5-1 with TRBJ1-6; tentatively, D is TRBD1 (6 bases). V was clipped by 4 bases and J by 7 bases, with 9 bases between them. Germline CDR1 is SGHRS and CDR2 is YFSETQ. The CDR3 has 13 amino acids. The CDR3 sequence is CASSAGQNSPLHF. As DNA, the CDR3 is TGCGCCAGCAGCGCCGGACAGAATTCACCCCTCCACTTT.

The rearrangement links TRBV21-1 to TRBJ2-7; the table's D call, TRBD1, was not checked against the DNA. TRBV21-1 is a known pseudogene. The CDR3 covers 15 residues. The chain's CDR3 is CASSKVRQGSYEQYF. Here the CDR3 DNA reads TGTGCCAGCAGCAAAGTTCGTCAGGGAAGCTACGAGCAGTACTTC.

V usage is TRBV19 and J usage is TRBJ2-2, with D uncertain. V was pared by 5 bases and J by 1 base, with 14 bases between. CDR1 and CDR2 (germline): LNHDA, SQIVND (reference sequence). The CDR3 extends over 16 amino acids. The CDR3 region has the DNA TGTGCCAGTAGTCTCTGGGCAGCCCTGAACACCGGGGAGCTGTTTTTT. Translated, it gives CASSLWAALNTGELFF.

The V and J genes are TRBV5-1 and TRBJ1-4; tentative D call: TRBD1 (6 bases). The CDR3 has 14 residues. Per the germline V gene, CDR1 is SGHRS and CDR2 is YFSETQ. V was trimmed by 3 bases and J by 5 bases, leaving 11 bases between them. The CDR3 bases are TGCGCCAGCAGCTCGGACAGACCGAATGAAAAACTGTTTTTT. Protein: CASSSDRPNEKLFF.

The chain uses TRBV10-3 and TRBJ1-2; 8 bases map to TRBD1. Per germline, CDR1 ENHRY and CDR2 SYGVKD. Trimming took 10 bases from V and 6 from J; bases not matched to a gene: 4. The CDR3 covers 11 residues. CDR3 DNA: TGTGCCACCGACAGGGGTGATGGCTACACCTTC. This translates into CATDRGDGYTF.

V gene TRBV10-1 combines with J gene TRBJ1-1, with D tentatively TRBD1 (6 bases). The V end was cut by 2 bases, the J end by 1 base, with 11 bases between. Germline assignment: CDR1 WNHNN and CDR2 SYGVQD (reference sequence). There are 15 residues in the CDR3. The CDR3 sequence is CASSEHSGANTEAFF. Here the CDR3 DNA reads TGCGCCAGCAGTGAGCATTCAGGGGCGAACACTGAAGCTTTCTTT.